This T cell receptor (beta chain) was sequenced for a study of T cell repertoires in cytomegalovirus infection. Findings and caveats of the study: The ex vivo response showed dominance by HLA-C-restricted CMV-specific TCR beta clonotypes. Summed frequency of shared TCR beta families picked out CMV carriers who also had the relevant HLA.

V shed 3 bases and J shed 5 bases, with 13 bases lying between them. The CDR3 loop spans 14 amino acids. Per germline, CDR1 KGHSH and CDR2 LQKENI. MiXCR, applied by TCRdb to the reads, yields one record per CDR3 protein. The sample lists under 350,000 distinct CDR3 sequences, 8% to 10% seen once, with 3.5% to 4.5% in the top ten. This clonotype was detected only a few times. As yet, its antigen is unknown. The chain joins TRBV18 to TRBJ1-2; no firm D call. This TCR was sampled from a human donor in good health (CMV status not recorded). Some clones in this sample may be carry-over from other donors' samples. The sequenced sample consisted of PBMCs. The CDR3 protein is CASSPLETLYGYTF. The CDR3 coding sequence is TGTGCCAGCTCACCCTTAGAGACGTTATATGGCTACACCTTC. Full variable domain (missing parts from reference TRBV18 and TRBJ1-2): NAGVMQNPRHLVRRRGQEARLRCSPMKGHSHVYWYRQLPEEGLKFMVYLQKENIIDESGMPKERFSAEFPKEGPSILRIQQVVRGDSAAYFCASSPLETLYGYTFGSGTRLTVV.